This T cell receptor beta chain is drawn from a study of cytomegalovirus exposure and HLA in healthy donors. Primers: 60 Vbeta forward and 13 Jbeta reverse. The protocol was immunoSEQ multiplex PCR, while the TCRdb copy is restricted to in-frame clones and leaves out a portion. Counted here are around 110,000 clones, roughly 80% occurring once; the ten biggest clones make up 2.1%. Points from the study as a whole: CMV antigen specificity of a few CMV-associated chains was confirmed in vitro. Most TCR sequences were seen very rarely across donors, but some public TCRs occurred in many. Roughly uniform depth of sequencing across donors was assumed in presence/absence analyses.

Concerning this clone itself: Antigen: not known.

Trimming removed 3 bases at V and 6 bases at J, with 17 bases between. Germline assignment: CDR1 SEHNR and CDR2 FQNEAQ (reference sequence). The length of the CDR3 is 15 residues. Each donor's status was that of a healthy bone marrow donor. V is TRBV7-9 and J is TRBJ1-2; perhaps TRBD1 as D (6 bases). The source is a man aged 30 to 39 in good health and CMV-seronegative. The sample was PBMCs. The CDR3 bases are TGTGCCAGCAGCTTGGCGGGGGGCCCTTTGGATGGCTACACCTTC. This sequence encodes CASSLAGGPLDGYTF.